This T cell receptor (beta chain) is drawn from a study of blood T cell repertoires in COVID-19. Study context: Collection of acute and convalescent COVID-19 samples took place in the United States, Italy and Spain.

The authors' processing: Reference gene primer amplification in the assay estimated nucleated cell counts. Only in-frame clones appear in the TCRdb table, and some are missing; sequencing was by immunoSEQ multiplex PCR. V and J calls plus clone size are reproduced from that table; the DNA served to infer D and trimming. The data hold approximately 230,000 clones, with 85% to 90% observed a single time. V lost 2 bases and J lost 8; bases outside the gene matches: 7. The V gene's germline CDR1 is SGDLS and CDR2 YYNGEE. The CDR3 spans 15 residues. The sequenced sample consisted of peripheral blood. The TCR was taken from a man older than 75 with acute or convalescent COVID-19. The rearrangement links TRBV9 to TRBJ2-1; the match to TRBD2 covers 10 bases. The CDR3 DNA is TGTGCCAGCAGCGTCGGGACTAGCGCACAATATGAGCAGTTCTTC. Translating gives CASSVGTSAQYEQFF.